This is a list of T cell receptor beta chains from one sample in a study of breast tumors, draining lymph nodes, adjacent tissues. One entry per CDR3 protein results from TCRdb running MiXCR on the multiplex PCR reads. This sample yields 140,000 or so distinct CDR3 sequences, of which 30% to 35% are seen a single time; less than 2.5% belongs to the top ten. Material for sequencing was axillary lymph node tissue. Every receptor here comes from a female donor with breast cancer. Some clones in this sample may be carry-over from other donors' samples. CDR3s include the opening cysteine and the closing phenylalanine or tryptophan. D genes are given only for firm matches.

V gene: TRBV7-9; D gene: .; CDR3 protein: CAGSLGPGAPFTDPQYF
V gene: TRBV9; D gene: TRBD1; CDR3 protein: CASSVEQGGETQSF
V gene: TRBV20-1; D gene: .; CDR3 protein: CSALSQGGSDTDTQYF
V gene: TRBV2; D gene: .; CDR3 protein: CVSSFDRDSNQPQHF
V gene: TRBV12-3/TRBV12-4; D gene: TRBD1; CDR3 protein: CASTSTGTGIDTQYF
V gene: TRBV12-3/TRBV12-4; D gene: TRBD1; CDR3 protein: CASMGRGRSEKLFF
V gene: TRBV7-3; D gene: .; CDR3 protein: CASSTQGGEKLFF
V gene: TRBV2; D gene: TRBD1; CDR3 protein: CASSVLDRLISVSGNTIYF
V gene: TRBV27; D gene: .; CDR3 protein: CASSNREGYNQPQHF
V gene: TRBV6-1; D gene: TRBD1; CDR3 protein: CASSGSGTGKETQYF
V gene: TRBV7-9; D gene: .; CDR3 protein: CAGSLDRDQPQHF
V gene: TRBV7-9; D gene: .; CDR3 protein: CASSIADSNIDTQYF
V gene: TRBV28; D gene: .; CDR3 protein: CASSPQGRGDEKLFF
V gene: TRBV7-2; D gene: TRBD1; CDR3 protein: CASTTGQAPSGELFF
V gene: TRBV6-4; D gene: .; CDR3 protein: CASSISEQFF
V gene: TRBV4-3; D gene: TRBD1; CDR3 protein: CASSQEGDRRSNEKLFF
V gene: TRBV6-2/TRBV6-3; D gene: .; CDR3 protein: CASSYGKMFTGELFF
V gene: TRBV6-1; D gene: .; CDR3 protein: CASKWEAGADVLTF
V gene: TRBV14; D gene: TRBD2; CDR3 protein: CASSPGLGRGQYF
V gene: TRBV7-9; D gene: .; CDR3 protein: CASSLTGDSDTQYF
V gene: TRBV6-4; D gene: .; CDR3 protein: CASRPELGVGELFF
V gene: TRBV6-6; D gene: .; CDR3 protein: CASNRVQGVNYGYTF
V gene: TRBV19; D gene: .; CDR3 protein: CASSQTGNEKLFF
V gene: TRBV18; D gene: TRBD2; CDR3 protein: CASSPPYGGGTSTDTQYF
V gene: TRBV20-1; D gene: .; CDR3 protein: CSYHRSETQYF
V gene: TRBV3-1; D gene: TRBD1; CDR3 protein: CASSLKFGTGGLRDNEQFF